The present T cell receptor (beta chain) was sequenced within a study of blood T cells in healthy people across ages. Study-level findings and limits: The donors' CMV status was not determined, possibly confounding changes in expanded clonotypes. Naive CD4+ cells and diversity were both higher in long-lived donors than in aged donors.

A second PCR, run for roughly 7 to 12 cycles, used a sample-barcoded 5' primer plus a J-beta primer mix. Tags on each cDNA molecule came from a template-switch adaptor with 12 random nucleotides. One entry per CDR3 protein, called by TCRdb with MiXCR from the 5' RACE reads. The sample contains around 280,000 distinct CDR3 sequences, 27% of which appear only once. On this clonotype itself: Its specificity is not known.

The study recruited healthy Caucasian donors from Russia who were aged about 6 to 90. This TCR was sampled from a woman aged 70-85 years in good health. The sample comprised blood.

The CDR3 loop reads CASSLGPQGGYEQYF. DNA of the CDR3: TGTGCCAGCAGCCTGGGACCACAGGGGGGCTACGAGCAGTACTTC. The chain employs TRBV3-1 and TRBJ2-7; 8 bases map to TRBD1. Trimming cost V 4 bases and J 3 bases; bases outside gene matches: 8. Germline V gives CDR1 LGHDT, CDR2 YNNKEL (reference sequence). This CDR3 region has 15 residues.